This T cell receptor (beta chain) is from a study of blood T cell repertoires in COVID-19. Study at large: Sites across the United States, Italy and Spain contributed samples from acute and convalescent COVID-19. The cDNA or gDNA used as material had been derived from T cells, B-cell-depleted T cells, or PBMCs.

In the original workflow: Counts of nucleated cells, estimated from reference gene primer amplification, were obtained. Assay: immunoSEQ multiplex PCR; the TCRdb copy retains only in-frame clones and omits some. The DNA gave D and trimming, while V, J and clone size come from that table. Of approximately 210,000 clones in the sample, roughly 86% are singletons; the top ten hold approximately 8%. V shed 6 bases and J 0 bases; nucleotides not matched to a gene: 5. CDR1 is MNHEY, CDR2 SMNVEV, per germline (reference sequence). The CDR3 length is 15 residues. The source is a woman aged 45-65 years with active or convalescent COVID-19. Material for sequencing was peripheral blood. This sequence joins TRBV27 and TRBJ2-7; 10 positions match TRBD1. CDR3 residues: CASSGRQGASYEQYF. The CDR3 bases are TGTGCCAGCAGCGGGAGACAGGGGGCCTCCTACGAGCAGTACTTC.